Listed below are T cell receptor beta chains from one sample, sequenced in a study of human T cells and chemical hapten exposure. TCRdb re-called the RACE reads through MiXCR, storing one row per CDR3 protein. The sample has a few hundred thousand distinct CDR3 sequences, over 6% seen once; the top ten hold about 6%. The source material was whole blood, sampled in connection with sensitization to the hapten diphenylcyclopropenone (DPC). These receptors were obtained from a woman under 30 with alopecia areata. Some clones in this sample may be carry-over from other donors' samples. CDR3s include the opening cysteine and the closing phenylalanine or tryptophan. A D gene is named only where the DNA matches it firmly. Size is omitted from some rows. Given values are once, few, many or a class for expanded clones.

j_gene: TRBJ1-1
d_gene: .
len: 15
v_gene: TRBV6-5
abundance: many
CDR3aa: CASSSSRLRDTEAFF
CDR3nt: TGTGCCAGCAGTTCGTCACGACTGAGGGACACTGAAGCTTTCTTT

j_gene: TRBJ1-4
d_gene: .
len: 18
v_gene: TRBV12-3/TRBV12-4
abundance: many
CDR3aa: CASSSRTETFATNEKLFF
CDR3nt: TGTGCCAGCAGTTCGCGGACTGAGACATTTGCAACTAATGAAAAACTGTTTTTT

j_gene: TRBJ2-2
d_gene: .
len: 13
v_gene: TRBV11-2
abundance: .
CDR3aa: CASREGNTGELFF
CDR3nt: TGTGCCTCCAGGGAAGGGAACACCGGGGAGCTGTTTTTT

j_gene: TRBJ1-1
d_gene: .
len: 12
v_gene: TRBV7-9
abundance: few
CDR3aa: CASSLWGMMAFF
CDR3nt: TGTGCCAGCAGCTTATGGGGGATGATGGCTTTCTTT

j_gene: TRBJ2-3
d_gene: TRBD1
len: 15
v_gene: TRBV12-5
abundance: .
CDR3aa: CASGTGQGGTDTQYF
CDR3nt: TGTGCTAGTGGTACTGGACAGGGCGGCACAGATACGCAGTATTTT

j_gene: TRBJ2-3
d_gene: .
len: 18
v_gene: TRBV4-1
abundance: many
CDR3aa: CASSQSSQQGPPTDTQYF
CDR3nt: TGCGCCAGCAGCCAATCCTCGCAACAGGGACCCCCCACAGATACGCAGTATTTT

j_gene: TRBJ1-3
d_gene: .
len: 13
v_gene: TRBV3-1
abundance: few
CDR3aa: CASSGRRGNTIYF
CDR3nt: TGTGCCAGCAGCGGTCGGCGAGGAAACACCATATATTTT

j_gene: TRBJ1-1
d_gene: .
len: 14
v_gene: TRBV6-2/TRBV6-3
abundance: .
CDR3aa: CASTLIAQNTEAFF
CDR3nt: TGTGCCAGCACCCTAATAGCCCAGAACACTGAAGCTTTCTTT

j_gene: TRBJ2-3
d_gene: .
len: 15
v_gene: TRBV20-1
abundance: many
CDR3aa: CSAPHPGGSTDTQYF
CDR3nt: TGCAGTGCTCCCCACCCCGGGGGTAGCACAGATACGCAGTATTTT

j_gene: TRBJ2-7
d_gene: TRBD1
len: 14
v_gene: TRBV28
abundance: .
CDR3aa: CASGGTGTGYEQYF
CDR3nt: TGTGCCAGCGGGGGGACAGGGACGGGCTACGAGCAGTACTTC

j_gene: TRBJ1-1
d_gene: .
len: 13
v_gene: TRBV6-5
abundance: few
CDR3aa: CASSTSWPTEAFF
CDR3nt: TGTGCCAGCAGTACCTCGTGGCCCACTGAAGCTTTCTTT

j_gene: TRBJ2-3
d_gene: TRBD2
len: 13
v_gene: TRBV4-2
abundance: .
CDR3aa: CASSQERLAGQYF
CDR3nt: TGTGCCAGCAGCCAGGAGCGACTAGCTGGGCAGTATTTT

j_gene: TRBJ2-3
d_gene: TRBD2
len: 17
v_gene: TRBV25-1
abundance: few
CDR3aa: CASSTPLGGGVTDTQYF
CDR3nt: TGTGCCAGCAGTACGCCCTTGGGCGGGGGGGTTACAGATACGCAGTATTTT

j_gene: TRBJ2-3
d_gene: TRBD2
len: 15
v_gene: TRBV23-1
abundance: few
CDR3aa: CASSQQRGGTDTQYF
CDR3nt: TGCGCCAGCAGTCAACAGCGGGGTGGTACGGATACGCAGTATTTT

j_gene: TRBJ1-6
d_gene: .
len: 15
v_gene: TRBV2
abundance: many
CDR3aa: CASSETRARNSPLHF
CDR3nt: TGTGCCAGCAGTGAAACCAGGGCGAGGAATTCACCCCTCCACTTT

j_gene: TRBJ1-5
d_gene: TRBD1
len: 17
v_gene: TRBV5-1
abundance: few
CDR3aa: CASSLVDGQGGNQPQHF
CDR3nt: TGCGCCAGCAGCTTGGTGGATGGACAGGGTGGGAATCAGCCCCAGCATTTT

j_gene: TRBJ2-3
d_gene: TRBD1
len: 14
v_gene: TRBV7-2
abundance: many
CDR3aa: CASSSRGRTDTQYF
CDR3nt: TGTGCCAGCAGCTCCAGGGGGCGGACAGATACGCAGTATTTT

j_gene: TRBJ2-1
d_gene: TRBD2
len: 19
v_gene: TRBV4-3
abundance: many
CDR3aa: CASSYAGTGLAGDPNEQFF
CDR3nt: TGCGCCAGCAGCTATGCCGGGACAGGACTAGCGGGGGACCCCAATGAGCAGTTCTTC

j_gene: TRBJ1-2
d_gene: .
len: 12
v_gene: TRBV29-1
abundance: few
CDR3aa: CAGQPTNYGYTF
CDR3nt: TGCGCGGGGCAGCCGACTAACTATGGCTACACCTTC

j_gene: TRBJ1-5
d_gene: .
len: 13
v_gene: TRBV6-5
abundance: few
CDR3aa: CASSPDAVQPQHF
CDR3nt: TGTGCCAGCAGTCCGGACGCAGTTCAGCCCCAGCATTTT

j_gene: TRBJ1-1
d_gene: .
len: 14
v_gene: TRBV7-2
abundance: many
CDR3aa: CASSSAIGTGEAFF
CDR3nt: TGTGCCAGCAGCTCAGCTATCGGCACAGGGGAAGCTTTCTTT

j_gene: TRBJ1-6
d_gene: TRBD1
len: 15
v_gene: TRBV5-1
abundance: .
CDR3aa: CASSPGTVGASPLHF
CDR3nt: TGCGCCAGCAGCCCAGGGACAGTCGGGGCCTCACCCCTCCACTTT

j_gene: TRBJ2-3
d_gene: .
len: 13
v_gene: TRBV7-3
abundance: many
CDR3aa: CASSSLSADTQYF
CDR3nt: TGTGCCAGCAGCTCGCTATCCGCAGATACGCAGTATTTT

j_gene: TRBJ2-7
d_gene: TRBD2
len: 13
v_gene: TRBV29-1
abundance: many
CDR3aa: CSVVLAGSGKQYF
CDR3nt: TGCAGCGTTGTGCTAGCGGGGTCAGGGAAGCAGTACTTC

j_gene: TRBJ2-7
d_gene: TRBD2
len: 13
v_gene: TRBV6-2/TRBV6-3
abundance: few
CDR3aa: CASSYSTSGEQYF
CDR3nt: TGTGCCAGCAGTTACTCGACTAGCGGCGAGCAGTACTTC

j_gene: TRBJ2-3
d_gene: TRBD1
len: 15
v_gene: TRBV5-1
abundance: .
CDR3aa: CASSLDRGRPDTQYF
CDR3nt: TGCGCCAGCAGCTTGGACAGGGGGCGGCCAGATACGCAGTATTTT

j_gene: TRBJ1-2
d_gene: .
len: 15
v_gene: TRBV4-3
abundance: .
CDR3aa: CASSQDAGARRGYTF
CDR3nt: TGCGCCAGCAGCCAAGATGCGGGGGCGCGCCGTGGCTACACCTTC

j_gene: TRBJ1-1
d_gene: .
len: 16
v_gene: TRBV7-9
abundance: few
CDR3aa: CASSLGGTVQNTEAFF
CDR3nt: TGTGCCAGCAGCTTGGGCGGGACGGTACAGAACACTGAAGCTTTCTTT

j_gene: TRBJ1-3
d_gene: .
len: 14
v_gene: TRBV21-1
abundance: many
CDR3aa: CASRTGLSGNTIYF
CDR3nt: TGTGCCAGCAGGACAGGTCTCTCTGGAAACACCATATATTTT

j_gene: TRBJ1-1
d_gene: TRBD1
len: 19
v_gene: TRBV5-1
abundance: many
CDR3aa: CASSRYLIPAGGKNDGAFF
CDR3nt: TGCGCCAGCAGCCGTTATCTAATACCTGCAGGGGGCAAAAATGATGGGGCTTTCTTT

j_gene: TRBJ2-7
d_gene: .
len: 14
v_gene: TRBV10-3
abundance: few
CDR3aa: CAISEVTGSYEQYF
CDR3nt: TGTGCCATCAGTGAGGTAACGGGTTCCTACGAGCAGTACTTC

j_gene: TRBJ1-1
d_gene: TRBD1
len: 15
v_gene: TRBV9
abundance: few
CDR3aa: CASSSTGTGDTEAFF
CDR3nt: TGTGCCAGCAGCTCAACCGGGACAGGGGACACTGAAGCTTTCTTT

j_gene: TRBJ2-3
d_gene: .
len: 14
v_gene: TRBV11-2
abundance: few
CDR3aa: CASSFYGGTDTQYF
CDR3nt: TGTGCCAGCAGCTTCTACGGGGGCACAGATACGCAGTATTTT

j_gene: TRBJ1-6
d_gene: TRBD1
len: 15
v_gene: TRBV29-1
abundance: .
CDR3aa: CSVGQGGSYNSPLHF
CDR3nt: TGCAGCGTAGGACAGGGAGGCTCCTATAATTCACCCCTCCACTTT

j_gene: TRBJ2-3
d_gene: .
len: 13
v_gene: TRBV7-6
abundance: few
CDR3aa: CASSPGGVDTQYF
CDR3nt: TGTGCCAGCAGCCCGGGGGGCGTAGATACGCAGTATTTT

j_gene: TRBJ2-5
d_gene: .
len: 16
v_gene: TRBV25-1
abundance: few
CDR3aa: CASSELKFPGRETQYF
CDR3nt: TGTGCCAGCAGTGAATTGAAGTTTCCAGGTCGAGAGACCCAGTACTTC

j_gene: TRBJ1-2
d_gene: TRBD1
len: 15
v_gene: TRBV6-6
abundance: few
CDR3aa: CASSERQGANYGYTF
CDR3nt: TGTGCCAGCAGTGAAAGACAGGGGGCGAACTATGGCTACACCTTC

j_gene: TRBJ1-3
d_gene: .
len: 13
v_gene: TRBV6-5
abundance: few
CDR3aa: CASSYSTGNTIYF
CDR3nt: TGTGCCAGCAGTTACTCGACTGGAAACACCATATATTTT

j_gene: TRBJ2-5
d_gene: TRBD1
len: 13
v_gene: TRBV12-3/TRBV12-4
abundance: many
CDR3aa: CASSQDRQETQYF
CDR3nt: TGTGCCAGCAGTCAGGACAGGCAAGAGACCCAGTACTTC

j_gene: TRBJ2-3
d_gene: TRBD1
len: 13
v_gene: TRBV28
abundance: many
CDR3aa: CASRQGGTDTQYF
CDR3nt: TGTGCCAGCCGACAGGGTGGCACAGATACGCAGTATTTT

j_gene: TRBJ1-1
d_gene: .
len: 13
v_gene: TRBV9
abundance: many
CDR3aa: CASSVDRNTEAFF
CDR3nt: TGTGCCAGCAGCGTAGACAGGAACACTGAAGCTTTCTTT

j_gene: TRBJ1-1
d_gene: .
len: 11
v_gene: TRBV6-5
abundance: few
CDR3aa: CASSSAGEAFF
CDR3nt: TGTGCCAGCAGTTCCGCCGGCGAAGCTTTCTTT

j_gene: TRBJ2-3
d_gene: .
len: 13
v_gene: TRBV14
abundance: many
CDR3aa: CASSQASRDTQYF
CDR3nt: TGTGCCAGCAGCCAAGCTAGTCGGGATACGCAGTATTTT

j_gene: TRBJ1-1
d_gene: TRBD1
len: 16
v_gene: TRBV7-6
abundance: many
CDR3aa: CASSLPQGASNTEAFF
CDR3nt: TGTGCCAGCAGCTTACCACAGGGGGCTTCTAACACTGAAGCTTTCTTT

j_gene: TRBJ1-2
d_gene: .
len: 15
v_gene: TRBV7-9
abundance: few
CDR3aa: CASSVGQGPLYGYTF
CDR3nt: TGTGCCAGCAGCGTTGGCCAGGGTCCCCTCTATGGCTACACCTTC

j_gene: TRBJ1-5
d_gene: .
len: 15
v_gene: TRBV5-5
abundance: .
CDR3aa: CASSPSSASNQPQHF
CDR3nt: TGTGCCAGCAGCCCATCCTCGGCCAGCAATCAGCCCCAGCATTTT

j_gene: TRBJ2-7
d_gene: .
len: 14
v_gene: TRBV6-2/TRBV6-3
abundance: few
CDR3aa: CASSLPGGPYEQYF
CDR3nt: TGTGCCAGCAGTTTACCCGGGGGGCCCTACGAGCAGTACTTC

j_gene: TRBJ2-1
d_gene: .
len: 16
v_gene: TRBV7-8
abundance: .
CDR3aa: CASSVTGTLSYNEQFF
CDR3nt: TGTGCCAGCAGCGTCACCGGGACCCTCTCCTACAATGAGCAGTTCTTC

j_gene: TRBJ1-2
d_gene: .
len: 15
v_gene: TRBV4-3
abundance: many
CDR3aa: CASSPGGTPRYGYTF
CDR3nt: TGCGCCAGCAGCCCCGGAGGGACCCCCCGCTATGGCTACACCTTC

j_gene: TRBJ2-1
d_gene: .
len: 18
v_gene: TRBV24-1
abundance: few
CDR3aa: CATSDPGDTYRSYNEQFF
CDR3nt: TGTGCCACCAGTGACCCGGGGGACACCTACAGATCCTACAATGAGCAGTTCTTC

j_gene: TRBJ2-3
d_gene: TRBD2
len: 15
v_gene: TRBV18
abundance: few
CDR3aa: CASSGPSGNTDTQYF
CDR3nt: TGTGCCAGCTCAGGGCCTAGCGGAAACACAGATACGCAGTATTTT

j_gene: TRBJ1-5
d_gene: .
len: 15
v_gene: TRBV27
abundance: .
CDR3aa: CASSLFARSNQPQHF
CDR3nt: TGTGCCAGCAGTTTATTCGCCAGGAGCAATCAGCCCCAGCATTTT

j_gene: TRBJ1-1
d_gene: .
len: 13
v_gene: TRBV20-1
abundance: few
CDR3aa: CSARVKVNTEAFF
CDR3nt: TGCAGTGCTAGAGTAAAGGTGAACACTGAAGCTTTCTTT

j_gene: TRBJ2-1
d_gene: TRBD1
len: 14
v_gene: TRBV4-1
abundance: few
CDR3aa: CASSPGQSYNEQFF
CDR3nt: TGCGCCAGCAGCCCGGGACAGTCCTACAATGAGCAGTTCTTC

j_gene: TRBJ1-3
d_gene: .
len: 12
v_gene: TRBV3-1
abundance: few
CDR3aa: CASSHEDYTIYF
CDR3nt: TGTGCCAGCAGCCACGAGGATTACACCATATATTTT

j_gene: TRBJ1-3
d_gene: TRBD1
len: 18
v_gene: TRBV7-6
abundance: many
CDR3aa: CASSLKPTGVLSGNTIYF
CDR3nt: TGTGCCAGCAGCCTAAAACCGACAGGGGTCCTCTCTGGAAACACCATATATTTT

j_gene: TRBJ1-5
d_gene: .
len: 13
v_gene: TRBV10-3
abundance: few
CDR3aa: CAISLTGTGPQHF
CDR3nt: TGTGCCATCAGCCTAACAGGGACTGGGCCCCAGCATTTT